These 22 T cell receptor beta chains were all obtained from the same sample, sequenced in a study of shared clonotypes between healthy human individuals. Profiled with immunoSEQ multiplex PCR; TCRdb holds only in-frame clones, not every one. The table has approximately 2.3 million clones, more than 85% seen once. Sequences were obtained from naive CD4+ T cells from PBMCs. The sample's subset: CD45RA+ positively selected. These receptors came from a man aged 18 to 30 in good health. Some clones in this sample may be carry-over from other donors' samples.

CDR3: CASSTGTGGAGEKLFF. The DNA of the CDR3 is TGTGCCAGCAGTACCGGGACAGGGGGCGCGGGTGAAAAACTGTTTTTT. The rearrangement uses TRBV28 and TRBJ1-4, with TRBD1 matching over 12 bases. Germline V gene data show CDR1 as MDHEN and CDR2 as SYDVKM. The CDR3 runs to 16 residues. With V trimmed by 5 bases and J by 7 bases, 8 bases remained unmatched.

To note about this clone: The sample carries other DNA sequences with the same CDR3. The rearrangement uses TRBV6-5 and TRBJ2-7; D not resolved. Germline values: CDR1 MNHEY, CDR2 SVGAGI. This CDR3 region has 14 residues. The V end was cut by 0 bases, the J end by 0 bases, with 6 bases between. The CDR3: CASSYSSTSYEQYF. CDR3 nucleotides: TGTGCCAGCAGTTACTCTAGCACCTCCTACGAGCAGTACTTC.

With respect to this clone: Other DNA sequences in this sample translate to the same CDR3. The chain recombines TRBV2 with TRBJ1-5, with D possibly matching TRBD1 (5 bases). The CDR3 is made up of 13 amino acids. The germline gives CDR1 SNHLY, CDR2 FYNNEI. V lost 6 bases and J 5 bases, leaving 11 bases between the germline ends. In DNA form, the CDR3 reads TGTGCCAGCAGGGGGACGGAATATCAGCCCCAGCATTTT. Amino acids: CASRGTEYQPQHF.

The table lists this clone with a count of one. This sequence joins TRBV28 and TRBJ2-2; perhaps D is TRBD1 or TRBD2 (5 bases each). This CDR3 is 15 amino acids long. The V gene lost 3 bases and the J gene lost 4 bases, with 12 bases spanning the gap. The germline gives CDR1 MDHEN, CDR2 SYDVKM. As DNA, the CDR3 is TGTGCCAGCAGTTTTGCCGGGGCCGGCACCGGGGAGCTGTTTTTT. This sequence encodes CASSFAGAGTGELFF.

The CDR3 protein is CASSPQVDYEQYF. The CDR3 DNA reads TGCGCCAGCAGCCCGCAGGTAGACTACGAGCAGTACTTC. The chain recombines TRBV5-1 with TRBJ2-7; no clear D gene. The CDR3 spans 13 residues. CDR1 SGHRS and CDR2 YFSETQ come from the germline V gene. V was pared by 4 bases and J by 3 bases, with 11 bases between. Full variable domain (outside the CDR3, taken from reference TRBV5-1 and TRBJ2-7): KAGVTQTPRYLIKTRGQQVTLSCSPISGHRSVSWYQQTPGQGLQFLFEYFSETQRNKGNFPGRFSGRQFSNSRSEMNVSTLELGDSALYLCASSPQVDYEQYFGPGTRLTVT.

V usage is TRBV15 and J usage is TRBJ1-3, with 8 bases that match TRBD1. The CDR3 covers 16 residues. V trimming: 5 bases; J trimming: 0 bases; junction bases outside the gene matches: 6. CDR1 LNHNV and CDR2 YYDKDF come from the germline V gene (reference sequence). The CDR3 here is CATSPRDRLSGNTIYF. The CDR3 DNA is TGTGCCACCAGCCCCCGGGACAGGCTCTCTGGAAACACCATATATTTT.

This chain uses TRBV7-2 with TRBJ1-2, with 7 bases identical to TRBD1. With V trimmed by 1 base and J by 4 bases, 3 bases remained unmatched. CDR1 and CDR2 from the germline V gene are SGHTA and FQGNSA. This CDR3 has 14 residues. CDR3 sequence: CASSLGGTVYGYTF. The CDR3 nucleotides are TGTGCCAGCAGCTTAGGAGGGACAGTCTATGGCTACACCTTC.

In its sample, this clone was seen once. The J gene is TRBJ1-2, the V gene TRBV28; TRBD1 is a possible D gene (6 bases). The germline V gene encodes CDR1 MDHEN and CDR2 SYDVKM. V was cut by 6 bases and J by 6 bases, with 20 bases left in between. The CDR3 consists of 15 residues. In nucleotides, the CDR3 is TGTGCCAGCAGCCTGAGGGGTAGCAGGGGTGATGGCTACACCTTC. It is translated as CASSLRGSRGDGYTF.

The CDR3 DNA reads as TGTGCCAGTAGTAAAGACGTGTATAGCAATCAGCCCCAGCATTTT. As protein: CASSKDVYSNQPQHF. This chain links TRBV19 with TRBJ1-5; D unclear. CDR1 is LNHDA, CDR2 SQIVND, per germline (reference sequence). Trimming pared 4 bases from V and 0 bases from J, leaving 10 bases between. This CDR3 spans 15 amino acids.

The chain recombines TRBV5-1 with TRBJ1-1, with 8 bases aligning to TRBD1. J was trimmed by 3 bases and V by 3 bases; bases with no gene match: 4. This CDR3 region has 14 residues. Germline-derived CDR1 and CDR2 are SGHRS and YFSETQ. CDR3 protein: CASSWMGQDTEAFF. For the CDR3, the DNA is TGCGCCAGCAGCTGGATGGGACAGGACACTGAAGCTTTCTTT.

The chain is built from TRBV7-9 and TRBJ1-2; no reliable D call. The V gene lost 5 bases and the J gene lost 3 bases, with 13 bases spanning the gap. The CDR3 is 14 amino acids. The germline V gene encodes CDR1 SEHNR and CDR2 FQNEAQ (reference sequence). CDR3 region: CASSPISDHYGYTF. For the CDR3, the DNA is TGTGCCAGCAGCCCAATCTCCGACCACTATGGCTACACCTTC.

The rearrangement joins TRBV30 to TRBJ1-2; D might be TRBD1 (6 bases). In germline, CDR1 is GTSNPN, CDR2 SVGIG (reference sequence). The V and J ends lost 1 base and 6 bases respectively, with 15 bases between them. There are 14 residues in the CDR3. The CDR3 DNA is TGTGCCTGGAGTGAAAATCGGGGGGCGAATGGCTACACCTTC. Translating it yields CAWSENRGANGYTF.

The rearrangement uses TRBV28 and TRBJ2-5, with D perhaps TRBD1 (6 bases). Trimming cost V 2 bases and J 5 bases, with 15 bases left between them. There are 15 residues in the CDR3. Germline lookup yields CDR1 MDHEN and CDR2 SYDVKM. CDR3 protein: CASSLAAGVGETQYF. CDR3 coding DNA: TGTGCCAGCAGTTTAGCAGCAGGGGTAGGTGAGACCCAGTACTTC.

This clone occurred once. The rearrangement joins TRBV20-1 to TRBJ2-2; TRBD2 might be the D (5 bases). The CDR3 is made up of 11 amino acids. CDR1 DFQATT and CDR2 SNEGSKA come from the germline V gene (reference sequence). Trimming cost V 4 bases and J 7 bases, with 7 bases left between them. The CDR3 is CSATEGGELFF. The DNA of the CDR3 is TGCAGTGCTACCGAGGGCGGGGAGCTGTTTTTT.

CDR3 region: CASSVGGLTQPQHF. The CDR3 DNA sequence: TGTGCCAGCAGTGTGGGGGGGCTCACACAGCCCCAGCATTTT. The rearrangement uses TRBV6-1 and TRBJ1-5, with D perhaps matching TRBD1 (6 bases). Germline CDR1 reads MNHNS; CDR2 reads SASEGT. V lost 4 bases to trimming and J lost 7 bases, with 14 bases between them. This CDR3 has 14 amino acids.

Notes on this clone: The junction shows a germline mismatch at one end, possibly a read error. The chain couples TRBV5-1 to TRBJ1-1; 7 positions match TRBD1. CDR3 length equals 15 residues. From germline, CDR1 is SGHRS and CDR2 YFSETQ. CDR3 sequence (DNA): TGCGCCAGCAGCTTGAGCGCAGGGGGAGACACAGAAGCTTTCTTT. This codes for CASSLSAGGDTEAFF. Together with reference TRBV5-1 and TRBJ1-1, the CDR3 gives the full variable domain: KAGVTQTPRYLIKTRGQQVTLSCSPISGHRSVSWYQQTPGQGLQFLFEYFSETQRNKGNFPGRFSGRQFSNSRSEMNVSTLELGDSALYLCASSLSAGGDTEAFFGQGTRLTVV.

This chain joins TRBV7-2 and TRBJ2-7, with 7 bases aligning to TRBD1. The V segment lost 4 bases and the J segment 0 bases; nucleotides outside the gene matches: 3. This CDR3 region has 14 residues. The germline gives CDR1 SGHTA, CDR2 FQGNSA. The CDR3 DNA follows: TGTGCCAGCAGCTCCGGGGACAGCTCCTACGAGCAGTACTTC. Amino acid sequence: CASSSGDSSYEQYF. Together with reference TRBV7-2 and TRBJ2-7, the CDR3 gives the full variable domain: GAGVSQSPSNKVTEKGKDVELRCDPISGHTALYWYRQSLGQGLEFLIYFQGNSAPDKSGLPSDRFSAERTGGSVSTLTIQRTQQEDSAVYLCASSSGDSSYEQYFGPGTRLTVT.

The CDR3 protein is CSARTSGSTYEQYF. CDR3 DNA sequence: TGCAGCGCTCGGACTAGCGGGTCTACCTACGAGCAGTACTTC. The chain couples TRBV29-1 to TRBJ2-7, with 11 positions matching TRBD2. Germline V gene data show CDR1 as SQVTM and CDR2 as ANQGSEA. The CDR3 runs 14 residues. J lost 2 bases, V lost 7 bases, and 7 bases had no gene match.

This clone occurred a few times. The CDR3, as DNA: TGTGCCATCAGTGAGTCCTCGGGTGGAAACACCATATATTTT. Protein sequence: CAISESSGGNTIYF. The chain employs TRBV10-3 and TRBJ1-3; D is unresolved. The V gene lost 0 bases and the J gene lost 3 bases, with 6 bases spanning the gap. CDR3 size: 14 residues. Per germline, CDR1 ENHRY and CDR2 SYGVKD.

With regard to this clone: At the DNA level, this CDR3 is encoded by other sequences in the same sample as well. The rearrangement links TRBV5-1 to TRBJ1-4, with TRBD1 as a possible D gene (5 bases). The V gene's germline CDR1 is SGHRS and CDR2 YFSETQ. This CDR3 contains 14 residues. The V end lost 4 bases, the J end lost 4 bases, and 11 bases lay between the germline ends. The CDR3 nucleotides read TGCGCCAGCAGCGGGACGGGGAATAATGAAAAACTGTTTTTT. As protein: CASSGTGNNEKLFF.

The genes are TRBV6-5 and TRBJ1-1; D is perhaps TRBD1 (5 bases). V was pared by 6 bases and J by 5 bases, with 13 bases between. CDR1 and CDR2 (germline): MNHEY, SVGAGI. CDR3 size: 13 residues. CDR3 in DNA: TGTGCCAGCAGCCTAAAACGGGGGACTGAAGCTTTCTTT. Its translation: CASSLKRGTEAFF.

The rearrangement uses TRBV2 and TRBJ2-7; D not certain. V was cut by 5 bases and J by 4 bases, with 6 bases left in between. The V gene's germline CDR1 is SNHLY and CDR2 FYNNEI. The CDR3 consists of 11 residues. CDR3 nucleotides: TGTGCCAGCAGTATCCTGTACGAGCAGTACTTC. This encodes CASSILYEQYF.